This TCR beta chain emerged from a study of T cells after yellow fever vaccination. Study results and limitations: Any FACS-sorted repertoire could hold abundant clonotypes that contaminate it from the bulk population.

The CDR3 loop spans 14 amino acids. V lost 7 bases and J lost 4, with 16 bases in between. CDR1 MDHEN and CDR2 SYDVKM come from the germline V gene. Comment on this clonotype: The target antigen is unknown.

From the 5' RACE reads, TCRdb called clonotypes with MiXCR, one entry per CDR3 protein. The data contain 450,000 to 650,000 distinct CDR3 sequences, about a fifth of them seen just once; the ten biggest clones take up about 17%. This TCR derives from a young man who received the YFV17D yellow fever vaccine. The sample consisted of PBMCs, taken more than 20 days after the first yellow fever vaccination. The chain combines TRBV28 with TRBJ1-2; tentatively, D is TRBD1 (6 bases). The CDR3: CASMLRQAIYGYTF. The CDR3, as DNA: TGTGCCAGCATGTTGAGACAGGCGATCTATGGCTACACCTTC.